This T cell receptor (beta chain) was recovered during a study of identical twins. The cDNA had a unique molecular identifier and a template-switch universal primer site. Via MiXCR, TCRdb re-called the 5' RACE reads, giving one row per CDR3 protein. The data show some 320,000 distinct CDR3 sequences, with about 12% seen just once and around 6.9% held by the top ten. Study-level points and caveats: Compared with models, monozygotic twins showed more out-of-frame TCR alpha sharing.

Germline lookup yields CDR1 SGHRS and CDR2 YFSETQ. V was trimmed by 6 bases and J by 5 bases, leaving 8 bases between them. The CDR3 spans 11 residues. A word on this clonotype: Its matching antigen is unknown.

These data were also filed under a second study, of yellow fever vaccine responses in identical twins.

Sequencing was performed on CD8+ T cells sorted from blood. The rearrangement uses TRBV5-1 and TRBJ1-1, with D hard to call. This TCR was sampled from a young woman in good health. The CDR3 loop reads CASTRGTEAFF. CDR3 DNA: TGCGCCAGCACCCGCGGAACTGAAGCTTTCTTT.